One TCR beta chain is described in this entry. This entry is derived from a study of blood T cell repertoires in COVID-19. CDR3 length equals 15 residues. Germline loops: CDR1 MDHEN, CDR2 SYDVKM. V dropped 6 bases and J dropped 3; count of bases not matched to a gene: 8. TCRdb's copy holds only in-frame clones and misses some; the assay was immunoSEQ multiplex PCR. Of 300,000 to 400,000 clones in the sample, 88% are singletons; the top ten hold 7.3%. The sequence was obtained from a woman between 70 and 85 years old with COVID-19, enrolled during active disease. Sequenced: peripheral blood. The gene calls are TRBV28 and TRBJ1-5; 7 positions match TRBD1. Written as DNA, the CDR3 is TGTGCCAGCAGGGTTACCGGGACAGCCAATCAGCCCCAGCATTTT. This sequence encodes CASRVTGTANQPQHF.